Below, 11 T cell receptor beta chains from the same sample are listed, as sequenced in a study of T cells after yellow fever vaccination. MiXCR, run by TCRdb on the 5' RACE reads, gives a single entry per CDR3 protein. The sample has 400,000 or so distinct CDR3 sequences, roughly 10% seen once. The source material was PBMCs, sampled on the day of the first yellow fever vaccination. The source is a man younger than 30 who received the YFV17D yellow fever vaccine.

As to this clonotype: Given a much more abundant clone one base away, this may be a read error. The chain employs TRBV20-1 and TRBJ2-1, with 13 bases that match TRBD2. Germline values: CDR1 DFQATT, CDR2 SNEGSKA (reference sequence). This CDR3 is built from 16 residues. The CDR3 nucleotides are TGCTGTGCTCCATCCGGGACTAGCGGGGTCTACAATGAGCAGTTCTTC. Amino acid sequence: CCAPSGTSGVYNEQFF.

The chain couples TRBV4-1 to TRBJ1-1; 9 bases line up with TRBD1. This CDR3 comprises 14 residues. Germline trimming cut 4 bases from V and 3 bases from J; bases unmatched to any gene: 3. The germline CDR1 and CDR2 sequences are MGHRA and YSYEKL. The CDR3 sequence is CASSPRDRDTEAFF. As DNA, the CDR3 is TGCGCCAGCAGCCCCCGGGACAGGGACACTGAAGCTTTCTTT.

This clonotype was detected only a few times. V usage is TRBV7-3 and J usage is TRBJ1-1; 10 nucleotides match TRBD1. In germline, CDR1 is SGHTA, CDR2 FQGTGA. The CDR3 has 13 residues. V lost 5 bases and J lost 8; bases outside the gene matches: 5. CDR3: CASSAGTGEEAFF. For the CDR3, the DNA is TGTGCCAGCAGCGCGGGGACAGGGGAGGAAGCTTTCTTT.

The rearrangement joins TRBV20-1 to TRBJ2-7, with TRBD1 identical over 9 bases. This CDR3 spans 13 amino acids. In germline, CDR1 is DFQATT, CDR2 SNEGSKA (reference sequence). Losses at the gene ends were 5 bases for V and 6 bases for J; bases not matched to a gene: 8. The DNA for the CDR3 is TGCAGTGCTGAGGGACAGGGTTTGGGCGAGCAGTACTTC. Amino acids: CSAEGQGLGEQYF.

V usage is TRBV12-3 or TRBV12-4 and J usage is TRBJ2-3; 11 bases are shared with TRBD2. This CDR3 spans 14 amino acids. The J segment lost 2 bases and the V segment lost 6 bases, leaving 1 base of the junction unmatched. This chain's CDR3 is CASRLAGVTDTQYF. Here the CDR3 DNA reads TGTGCCAGCAGACTAGCGGGGGTCACAGATACGCAGTATTTT.

The V gene is TRBV6-5, the J gene TRBJ2-3; 7 bases fit TRBD1. This CDR3 is 14 amino acids long. From germline, CDR1 is MNHEY and CDR2 SVGAGI. The J segment lost 5 bases and the V segment lost 2 bases, leaving 4 bases of the junction unmatched. In DNA form, the CDR3 reads TGTGCCAGCAGTTACAGGGGGCGTGAAGATACGCAGTATTTT. Translating gives CASSYRGREDTQYF.

This clonotype was counted once. J is TRBJ1-1 and V is TRBV18; D is undetermined. Between the trimmed V and J ends, which lost 8 bases and 7 bases, there was a span of 11 bases. Germline assignment: CDR1 KGHSH and CDR2 LQKENI. There are 11 residues in the CDR3. The CDR3 DNA sequence: TGTGCCAGCCGTCAGAGCTATGAAGCTTTCTTT. Residues: CASRQSYEAFF.

The chain combines TRBV5-1 with TRBJ1-1; 8 bases map to TRBD1. The CDR3 sequence is 16 residues long. Germline-derived CDR1 and CDR2 are SGHRS and YFSETQ. J lost 4 bases, V lost 1 base, and 9 bases had no gene match. The CDR3, as DNA: TGCGCCAGCAGCTTGCGGGTAGGACAGGGAGGCACTGAAGCTTTCTTT. Amino acid sequence: CASSLRVGQGGTEAFF.

As DNA, the CDR3 is TGTGCCAGCAGCGCTGCCTCGGGAGGCCTTAATGAAAAACTGTTTTTT. This translates into CASSAASGGLNEKLFF. This chain joins TRBV12-3 or TRBV12-4 and TRBJ1-4; D not certain. Deletions cut 6 bases from V and 4 bases from J, with 18 bases between. This CDR3 comprises 16 residues.

This clonotype was observed a handful of times. The chain is built from TRBV27 and TRBJ1-1; TRBD1 is a possible D gene (5 bases). Trimming cost V 5 bases and J 0 bases, with 16 bases left between them. The germline V gene encodes CDR1 MNHEY and CDR2 SMNVEV (reference sequence). CDR3 size: 16 residues. CDR3 coding DNA: TGTGCCAGCAGTCCCCAGCCCGGGGGTCTGAACACTGAAGCTTTCTTT. Protein: CASSPQPGGLNTEAFF.

This clonotype was counted between two and nine times. The chain combines TRBV7-8 with TRBJ2-3; 8 bases are shared with TRBD2. Germline assignment: CDR1 SGHVS and CDR2 FQNEAQ. The length of the CDR3 is 13 residues. V gave up 4 bases and J gave up 6 bases; unmatched junction bases: 3. CDR3 in amino acids: CASSSRGGDTQYF. As DNA, the CDR3 is TGTGCCAGCAGCTCCCGGGGGGGGGATACGCAGTATTTT.